This T cell receptor (beta chain) originates from a study of blood T cell repertoires in COVID-19. Study summary: Samples of COVID-19 (acute and convalescent) were obtained from the United States, Italy and Spain. Sources were T cells, B-cell-depleted T cells, or PBMCs; the material itself was cDNA or gDNA.

In germline, CDR1 is SEHNR, CDR2 FQNEAQ (reference sequence). Between the trimmed V and J ends, which lost 5 bases and 1 base, there was a span of 14 bases. The CDR3 is made up of 15 amino acids. Data came from immunoSEQ multiplex PCR; TCRdb stores just in-frame clones and leaves some out. Among 200,000 to 250,000 clones listed, roughly four fifths were seen once. This TCR was sampled from a woman aged 80 or over with COVID-19, enrolled during active disease. This rearrangement joins TRBV7-9 to TRBJ1-1, with a weak D call TRBD1 (6 bases). The specimen sequenced was peripheral blood. The CDR3 nucleotides are TGTGCCAGCAGCCCACAGACAGGAAAGAACACTGAAGCTTTCTTT. Translation gives CASSPQTGKNTEAFF.